The source of this T cell receptor (beta chain) is a study of blood T cell repertoires in COVID-19. About the study: COVID-19 samples from acute and convalescent phases originated in the United States, Italy and Spain. T cells, B-cell-depleted T cells, or PBMCs supplied cDNA or gDNA.

Authors' analysis steps: Estimation of nucleated cell counts relied on the amplification of reference gene primers. Measured with immunoSEQ multiplex PCR; TCRdb has only the in-frame clones, and not every one. V and J calls and clone size are as listed in that table; D and trimming were resolved from the DNA. The sample includes under 110,000 clones, 85% to 95% of them seen just once. CDR1 and CDR2 (germline): SEHNR, FQNEAQ (reference sequence). This CDR3 contains 17 residues. The germline V and J ends were trimmed by 5 bases and 7 bases, with 26 bases remaining between them. This chain joins TRBV7-9 and TRBJ1-2, with a tentative D call TRBD1 (5 bases). Sequenced material: peripheral blood. The TCR originated in a man in his fifties with active COVID-19. The CDR3 nucleotides read TGTGCCAGCAGCACGTGGGCAGGGACTGGTCTCGGGAGTGGCTACACCTTC. This sequence encodes CASSTWAGTGLGSGYTF.